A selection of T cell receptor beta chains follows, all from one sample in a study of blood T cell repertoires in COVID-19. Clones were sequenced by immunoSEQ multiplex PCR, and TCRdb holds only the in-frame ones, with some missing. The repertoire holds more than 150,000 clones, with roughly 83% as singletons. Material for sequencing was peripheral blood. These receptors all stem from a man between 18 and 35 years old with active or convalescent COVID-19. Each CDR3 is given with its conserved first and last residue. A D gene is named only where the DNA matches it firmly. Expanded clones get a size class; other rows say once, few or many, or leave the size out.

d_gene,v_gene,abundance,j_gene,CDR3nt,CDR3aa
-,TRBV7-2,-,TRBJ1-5,TGTGCCAGCAGCTCCAACGGGGGAGCGGGGCAGCCCCAGCATTTT,CASSSNGGAGQPQHF
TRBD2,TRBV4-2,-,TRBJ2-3,TGTGCCAGCAGCTCCCAGGCTAGCGGGAGGGTGGTAGATACGCAGTATTTT,CASSSQASGRVVDTQYF
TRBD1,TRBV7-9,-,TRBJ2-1,TGTGCCAGCAGCCCTACGGAGACAGGGCGAATCAATGAGCAGTTCTTC,CASSPTETGRINEQFF
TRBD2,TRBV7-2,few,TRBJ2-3,TGTGCCAGCAGCTTAGGGGGGGGAGGAGCAGATACGCAGTATTTT,CASSLGGGGADTQYF
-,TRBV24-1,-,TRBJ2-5,TGTGCCACCAGTGATCGGGCAGGGGGGAATGTAGAGACCCAGTACTTC,CATSDRAGGNVETQYF
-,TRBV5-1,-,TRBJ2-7,TGCGCCAGCAGCTTGGGGTCGGCGGGGGAGCAGTACTTC,CASSLGSAGEQYF
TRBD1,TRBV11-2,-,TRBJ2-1,TGTGCCAGCAGCCCCGGGACAGGGGTTCAAAGCTCCTACAATGAGCAGTTCTTC,CASSPGTGVQSSYNEQFF
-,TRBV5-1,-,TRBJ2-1,TGCGCCAGCAGCTTGGATGCTAGCGCCTCCTACAATGAGCAGTTCTTC,CASSLDASASYNEQFF
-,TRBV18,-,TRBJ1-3,TGTGCCAGCTCACTGCAACAGGGTGACTCTGGAAACACCATATATTTT,CASSLQQGDSGNTIYF
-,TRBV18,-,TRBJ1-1,TGTGCCAGCTCACCTGGACCAGGGGTTGAAGCTTTCTTT,CASSPGPGVEAFF
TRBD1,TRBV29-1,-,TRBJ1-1,TGCAGCGTAGTGGCAGGGGGGAACACTGAAGCTTTCTTT,CSVVAGGNTEAFF
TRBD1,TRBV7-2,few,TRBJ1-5,TGTGCCAGCAGCCTCGGACAGGGGGATCAGCCCCAGCATTTT,CASSLGQGDQPQHF
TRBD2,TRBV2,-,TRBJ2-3,TGTGCCAGCAGACCACTAGCGGGGAGGGCAGATACGCAGTATTTT,CASRPLAGRADTQYF
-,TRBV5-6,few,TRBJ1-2,TGTGCCAGCAGCTTGGTGGAGGGCCTCCACTATGGCTACACCTTC,CASSLVEGLHYGYTF
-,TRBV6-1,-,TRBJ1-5,TGTGCCAGCAGTGAACAGTTCAATCAGCCCCAGCATTTT,CASSEQFNQPQHF
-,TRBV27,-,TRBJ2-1,TGTGCCAGCAGTTTAGCGGGAACTGGGTACAATGAGCAGTTCTTC,CASSLAGTGYNEQFF
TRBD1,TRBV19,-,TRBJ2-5,TGTGCCAGTAGTATTTACAGGGGGGAGACCCAGTACTTC,CASSIYRGETQYF
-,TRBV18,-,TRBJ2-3,TGTGCCAGCTCACCCACCCTAAATAGTGATACGCAGTATTTT,CASSPTLNSDTQYF
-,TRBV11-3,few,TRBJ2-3,TGTGCCAGCAGCAGTACCAGTTCGAATACGCAGTATTTT,CASSSTSSNTQYF
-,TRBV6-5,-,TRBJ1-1,TGTGCCAGCAGTTACTCGGCAGGGGTAAACACTGAAGCTTTCTTT,CASSYSAGVNTEAFF
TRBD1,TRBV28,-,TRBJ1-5,TGTGCCAGCAGTCCCGCTACAGGGGACCCCAATCAGCCCCAGCATTTT,CASSPATGDPNQPQHF
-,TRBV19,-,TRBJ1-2,TGTGCCGCAGAACAGGGACGAAACTATGGCTACACCTTC,CAAEQGRNYGYTF
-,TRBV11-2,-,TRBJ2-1,TGTGCCAGCAGGCGGGACAGCCCTTGGGGTGAGCAGTTCTTC,CASRRDSPWGEQFF
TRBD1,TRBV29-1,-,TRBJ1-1,TGCAGCGCGGGACAGGGAAGATTTGAAGCTTTCTTT,CSAGQGRFEAFF
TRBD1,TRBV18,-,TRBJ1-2,TGTGCCAGCTCACCGCAGACTACAGGGGGCCATTATGGCTACACCTTC,CASSPQTTGGHYGYTF
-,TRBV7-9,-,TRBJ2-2,TGTGCCAGCAGCTTAGAGGGGCGGCTGTTTTTT,CASSLEGRLFF
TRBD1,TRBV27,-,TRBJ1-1,TGTGCCAGCAGTTTATCAGATCAGGGGGGAGCTTTCTTT,CASSLSDQGGAFF
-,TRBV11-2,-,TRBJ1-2,TGTGCCAGCAGCTTAATCTCGACAGTGAACTATGGCTACACCTTC,CASSLISTVNYGYTF
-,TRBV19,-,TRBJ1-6,TGTGCCAGTAGTATACAGGGTAATTCACCCCTCCACTTT,CASSIQGNSPLHF
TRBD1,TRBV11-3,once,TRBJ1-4,TGTGCCAGCAGCGTCGACAGGGGAGCTAATGAAAAACTGTTTTTT,CASSVDRGANEKLFF
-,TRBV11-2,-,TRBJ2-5,TGTGCCAGCAGCTCCCACAGCCCAGGGGAGACCCAGTACTTC,CASSSHSPGETQYF
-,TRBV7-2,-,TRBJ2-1,TGTGCCAGCAGCTTAGGGGGACTGAACAATGAGCAGTTCTTC,CASSLGGLNNEQFF
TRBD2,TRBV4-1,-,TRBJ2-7,TGCGCCAGCAGCCAAGCGTGGCCTCCGGGAGGCTACGAGCAGTACTTC,CASSQAWPPGGYEQYF
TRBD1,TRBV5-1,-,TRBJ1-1,TGCGCCAGCAGCCACGGGACAGGGTTCACTGAAGCTTTCTTT,CASSHGTGFTEAFF
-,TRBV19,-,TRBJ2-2,TGTGCCAGTAGCCCGACGGGACTTTACACCGGGGAGCTGTTTTTT,CASSPTGLYTGELFF
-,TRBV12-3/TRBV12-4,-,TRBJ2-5,TGTGCCAGCAGTCCCAGGGAGACCCAGTACTTC,CASSPRETQYF